This note documents a single TCR beta chain sequence. This clone has only a few counts. The target of this receptor is not known. Base qualities are not recorded, but no much larger clone differs from it by a single base. TCRbeta CDR3 regions were amplified from genomic DNA using the immunoSEQ Assay, a bias-controlled multiplex PCR. From the authors' description of their analysis: The number of nucleated cells in each sample was estimated by amplification of reference gene primers within the assay. Sequence reads were collapsed and filtered to measure the absolute abundance of every unique TCRbeta CDR3 rearrangement. For each sample, productive Simpson clonality was calculated as the square root of Simpson's diversity index across productive rearrangements. TCRdb retrieved this table from immuneACCESS and kept in-frame rearrangements only. Not all clones are present; in checked studies, unresolved V genes account for under half, and no reason is known for the remainder. For V, J and clone size, that table is used; D and trimming come from the DNA. Within this sample are approximately 470,000 clones, with approximately 90% of them counted one time only. The ten largest clones capture about 0.7% of the sample.

Enrolling through a virtual design, the prospective study's participants ranged in age from roughly 18 to 100 years and lived across 24 United States geographic areas. In the prospective study, cohorts were assigned on the basis of participant-reported clinical history obtained from a screening survey and a study questionnaire. For ImmuneRACE Cohort 3, a participant was defined as recovered based on two consecutive negative NP/OP PCR tests, clearance by a healthcare professional, or resolution of symptoms. Mobile phlebotomists in the prospective study collected whole blood, serum and a nasopharyngeal or oropharyngeal swab from every participant. Participants in the prospective study had the option to provide additional blood draws and questionnaires over a roughly 2-month period. Before DNA extraction, blood samples from the prospective study were shipped at room temperature or frozen. In the germline V gene (reference sequence), CDR1 corresponds to LNHDA and CDR2 to SQIVND. Ends trimmed: V by 11 bases, J by 0 bases; bases unmatched to a gene: 12. The CDR3 goes from the cysteine to the phenylalanine over 15 residues. Only the CDR3 DNA stays, 45 bases, in frame from base 1.

The data originate from a study of blood T cell repertoires in COVID-19 (dated by TCRdb to about 2020). A note on the overall study: Collaborator samples came from the United States, Italy and Spain and covered acute and convalescent phases of COVID-19. The repertoires were released in a freely available public database intended as a resource for research on the immune response to SARS-CoV-2. Where available, HLA class I and class II types were obtained from metadata supplied by the sample provider rather than from assay-based typing. The material from the prospective study consisted of cDNA or gDNA derived from T cells, B-cell-depleted T cells, or PBMCs. Sample metadata almost always included a de-identified subject ID, COVID-19 status, age in years and sex. Deeply sampled blood TCRbeta repertoires from subjects exposed to, actively infected with, or recovered from COVID-19 were included in the dataset. The samples were drawn from two sources: the first 160 participants of the ongoing ImmuneRACE study, and 950 to 1,500 subjects contributed by 6 global collaborators.

General findings and caveats noted by the study authors: Clinical and demographic metadata were provided uncurated, with the amount varying by source and participant.

The chain joins TRBV19 to TRBJ1-2, with 7 junctional bases fitting TRBD1. This receptor was taken from a woman under 30 who had recovered from COVID-19. Sequenced material: PBMCs or T cells enriched from blood (not recorded which). The CDR3 reads CASLPRDRANYGYTF. The DNA is TGTGCCTCACTCCCCCGGGACAGAGCTAACTATGGCTACACCTTC.